The 13 T cell receptor beta chains listed next were all sequenced from one sample in a study of CD8+ T cells in alopecia areata. Following extraction, RNA underwent reverse transcription to cDNA, which served as the sequencing template. Libraries were prepared by immunoSEQ multiplex PCR; TCRdb keeps only in-frame clonotypes and omits some of them. The table records over 120,000 clones, 45% to 60% of them present only once. The sequencing here drew on CD4+ T cells sorted from blood, taken at week 0. These TCRs come from a human donor with alopecia areata.

This clone occurred a few times. This rearrangement joins TRBV2 to TRBJ1-2; D call uncertain. The germline gives CDR1 SNHLY, CDR2 FYNNEI. V lost 6 bases and J lost 4, with 3 bases in between. The CDR3 covers 10 residues. CDR3 protein: CASSSYGYTF. Here the CDR3 DNA reads TGTGCCAGCAGCAGCTATGGCTACACCTTC.

This rearrangement joins TRBV5-1 to TRBJ2-1; 10 bases fit TRBD1. The CDR3 covers 14 residues. CDR1 is SGHRS, CDR2 YFSETQ, per germline. Trimming cost V 10 bases and J 6 bases; bases outside gene matches: 10. This CDR3 reads CAGGTGTGVNEQFF. As DNA, the CDR3 is TGCGCCGGAGGAACCGGGACAGGGGTCAATGAGCAGTTCTTC.

The table lists this clone with a few counts. The chain uses TRBV7-2 and TRBJ2-5, with D unclear. Trimming pared 10 bases from V and 4 bases from J, leaving 10 bases between. The CDR3 contains 11 residues. Germline CDR1 SGHTA, CDR2 FQGNSA. CDR3 region: CATRNGETQYF. The DNA for the CDR3 is TGTGCCACAAGGAACGGAGAGACCCAGTACTTC.

The J gene is TRBJ2-1, the V gene TRBV9, with no clear D. The germline V gene has CDR1 SGDLS and CDR2 YYNGEE. Trimming cost V 4 bases and J 10 bases, with 18 bases left between them. This CDR3 spans 14 amino acids. The CDR3 loop reads CASSPRVDFEEQFF. CDR3 nucleotides: TGTGCCAGCAGCCCCCGGGTCGATTTCGAGGAGCAGTTCTTC.

The chain joins TRBV5-1 to TRBJ2-1; D uncertain. CDR1 SGHRS and CDR2 YFSETQ come from the germline V gene. CDR3 length equals 12 residues. The V gene lost 0 bases and the J gene lost 8 bases, with 6 bases spanning the gap. CDR3 in amino acids: CASSLEYHEQFF. Here the CDR3 DNA reads TGCGCCAGCAGCTTGGAGTACCATGAGCAGTTCTTC.

The chain carries TRBV30 and TRBJ2-5; the match to TRBD1 covers 7 bases. Germline-derived CDR1 and CDR2 are GTSNPN and SVGIG (reference sequence). V lost 2 bases to trimming and J lost 4 bases; unmatched junction nucleotides: 1. This CDR3 contains 12 residues. CDR3 residues: CAWSNRGETQYF. Here the CDR3 DNA reads TGTGCCTGGAGTAACAGGGGAGAGACCCAGTACTTC.

Only a few counts were recorded for this clone. The CDR3 here is CASSPRDRDRNEKLFF. In DNA, the CDR3 is TGTGCCAGCTCACCAAGAGACCGGGACAGAAATGAAAAACTGTTTTTT. The chain uses TRBV18 and TRBJ1-4; 7 positions agree with TRBD1. Germline V gene data show CDR1 as KGHSH and CDR2 as LQKENI. V shed 2 bases and J 5 bases; nucleotides not matched to a gene: 8. The CDR3 sequence is 16 residues long.

With respect to this clone: Other DNA sequences from this sample encode an identical CDR3 as well. The chain links TRBV30 to TRBJ2-5; D not certain. The CDR3 has 11 amino acids. Trimming took 1 base from V and 5 from J, leaving 5 bases between them. Germline CDR1 is GTSNPN and CDR2 is SVGIG (reference sequence). The CDR3, as DNA: TGTGCCTGGAGTGCGAGGGAGACCCAGTACTTC. It translates to CAWSARETQYF.

This clone was counted a few times. CDR3 sequence: CAWNSGGTEAFF. The CDR3 DNA is TGTGCCTGGAATTCAGGTGGCACTGAAGCTTTCTTT. The J gene is TRBJ1-1, the V gene TRBV30; D ambiguous. The CDR3 is made up of 12 amino acids. V was clipped by 4 bases and J by 4 bases, with 10 bases between them. The germline V gene has CDR1 GTSNPN and CDR2 SVGIG (reference sequence).

The rearrangement uses TRBV7-9 and TRBJ2-1, with 7 bases lining up with TRBD2. Germline V gene lookup returns CDR1 SEHNR and CDR2 FQNEAQ (reference sequence). The CDR3 consists of 15 residues. V gave up 0 bases and J gave up 5 bases; unmatched junction bases: 4. CDR3 in amino acids: CASSLAAGVDNEQFF. Written as DNA, the CDR3 is TGTGCCAGCAGCTTAGCGGCGGGAGTGGACAATGAGCAGTTCTTC.

The chain couples TRBV6-6 to TRBJ1-5; D is unclear. The CDR3 loop spans 13 amino acids. The V and J ends lost 0 bases and 7 bases respectively, with 7 bases between them. Germline CDR1 reads MNHNY; CDR2 reads SVGAGI (reference sequence). The CDR3 region has the DNA TGTGCCAGCAGTTACTCTTGGGAACAGCCCCAGCATTTT. Translating it yields CASSYSWEQPQHF.

This clone was seen a few times. The V gene is TRBV30, the J gene TRBJ1-5, with unresolved D. Germline V gene data show CDR1 as GTSNPN and CDR2 as SVGIG (reference sequence). This CDR3 is 12 amino acids long. V was pared by 2 bases and J by 2 bases, with 4 bases between. The CDR3 DNA reads as TGTGCCTGGAGTAGAGGCAATCAGCCCCAGCATTTT. It is translated as CAWSRGNQPQHF.

This sequence joins TRBV11-2 and TRBJ2-7; D is undetermined. This CDR3 contains 14 residues. Trimming took 6 bases from V and 2 from J, leaving 14 bases between them. Germline lookup yields CDR1 SGHAT and CDR2 FQNNGV. DNA of the CDR3: TGTGCCAGCAGTTCCATTTCCAGAGCCTACGAGCAGTACTTC. Translating it yields CASSSISRAYEQYF.